Below, one T cell receptor beta chain is given with its context. No antigen is known for it. Generated by immunoSEQ multiplex PCR, the TCRdb table keeps only in-frame clones and is missing some. The sample includes 74,000 or so clones, roughly 90% seen only once; the top ten take approximately 0.64%. This record belongs to a study of graft-versus-host responses after intestinal transplantation. Overall study: Multivisceral, liver-intestinal, or isolated intestinal grafts went to recipients. The study gave all recipients anti-thymocyte globulin induction, then tacrolimus and steroids for 2 to 3 years. Study results and limitations: GvH clone levels peaked in circulation, and this peak was associated with early post-transplant HvG declines. Marrow from the recipient contained GvH clones, some of which had appeared first in ileum or blood.

The CDR3 length is 14 residues. From germline, CDR1 is ENHRY and CDR2 SYGVKD. Trimming took 0 bases from V and 2 from J, leaving 8 bases between them. The sequences come from PBMCs, collected 98 days after intestinal transplantation. The chain joins TRBV10-3 to TRBJ2-7; D is ambiguous. This receptor was obtained from a human patient who received an intestinal transplant, so some T cells may come from the graft donor. The CDR3 sequence: CAISESPNTYEQYF. In DNA, the CDR3 is TGTGCCATCAGTGAGTCTCCAAATACCTACGAGCAGTACTTC.